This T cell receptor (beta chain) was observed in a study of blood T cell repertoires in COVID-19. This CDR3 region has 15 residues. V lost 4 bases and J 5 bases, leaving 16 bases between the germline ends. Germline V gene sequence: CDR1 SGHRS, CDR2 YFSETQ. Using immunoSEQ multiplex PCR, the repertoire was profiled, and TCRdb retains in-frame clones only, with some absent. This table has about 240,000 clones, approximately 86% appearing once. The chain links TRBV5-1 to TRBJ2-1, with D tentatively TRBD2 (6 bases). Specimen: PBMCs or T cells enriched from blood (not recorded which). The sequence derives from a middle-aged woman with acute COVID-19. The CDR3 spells CASSEDPGGDNEQFF. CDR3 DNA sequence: TGCGCCAGCAGCGAGGACCCAGGCGGGGACAATGAGCAGTTCTTC.